This TCR beta chain was recorded in a study of T cell responses to AZD1222 COVID-19 vaccine. Study-level findings and limits: Unmutated variant regions reportedly attract nearly half of all spike-specific TCRs. Across spike, vaccine-associated CD4 TCRs were found, dominant at 160-218 and 743-854.

Method: immunoSEQ multiplex PCR; TCRdb's copy keeps in-frame clones and lacks some. The data hold nearly 110,000 clones, with about nine tenths observed a single time. As regards this clone: Its specificity is unknown.

CDR3 length equals 17 residues. Germline CDR1 LGHDT, CDR2 YNNKEL (reference sequence). V was pared by 5 bases and J by 0 bases, with 14 bases between. This clonotype was obtained from an adult in good health. The specimen was peripheral blood, collected on day 0 of AZD1222 vaccination. The V gene is TRBV3-1 (or the pseudogene TRBV3-2), the J gene TRBJ2-6; D might be TRBD1 or TRBD2, each matching 5 bases. CDR3 in amino acids: CASSLGRRSSGANVLTF. The CDR3 DNA is TGTGCCAGCAGCTTGGGACGGAGAAGCTCTGGGGCCAACGTCCTGACTTTC.